The clone carrying this TCR beta chain was seen many times. Its antigen is undetermined. These data come from a study of T-cell reconstitution after alpha-beta-depleted transplantation in children. The library targeted TCRbeta and was prepared with unique molecular identifiers. TCRdb re-derived calls from the PCR reads in MiXCR, one entry per CDR3 protein. The sample lists 700,000 or so distinct CDR3 sequences; less than 15% were seen once. Trimming left V 3 bases short and J 5 bases short, with 21 bases between. The CDR3 sequence is 16 residues long. The V gene's germline CDR1 is DFQATT and CDR2 SNEGSKA (reference sequence). Overall study results and limits: From newly produced T cells came most of the T-cell counts and diversity one year after transplant. Recipient T cells and thymic progenitors that survived were the source of the high TCRbeta diversity seen at day 60 in some patients. Several hundred rapidly expanded clones from non-depleted graft cells reportedly supplied alpha-beta T cells about two months post-transplant.

The receptor's source is a girl aged 2 to 10 with congenital amegakaryocytic thrombocytopenia, due to receive a stem cell transplant. The chain couples TRBV20-1 to TRBJ2-3, with D tentatively TRBD2 (5 bases). Sequences were derived from PBMCs, sampled before TCRalphabeta/CD19-depleted stem cell transplant. The CDR3 nucleotides read TGCAGTGCTAGTTACGTGGGAGTAGTGCTTCGAGATACGCAGTATTTT. This encodes CSASYVGVVLRDTQYF.